Presented here are 14 T cell receptor beta chains from one specimen sequenced in a study of blood T cell repertoires in COVID-19 (dated by TCRdb to about 2020). The library was prepared using the immunoSEQ multiplex PCR assay. The source is immuneACCESS, and TCRdb retained only in-frame sequences with V and J called. Part of the clones is not carried over; for the studies checked, unresolved V genes explain less than half of this, and the remainder is unexplained. The sample has about 150,000 clones on record, under 90% of them singletons. The ten biggest clones cover about 10% of the sample. The specimen sequenced was peripheral blood. The receptors shown here come from an elderly woman with active or convalescent COVID-19.

The chain has TRBV2 and TRBJ1-5, with TRBD1 as a possible D gene (6 bases). This CDR3 contains 13 residues. Germline CDR1 SNHLY, CDR2 FYNNEI. Trimming pared 7 bases from V and 4 bases from J, leaving 11 bases between. The chain's CDR3 is CASKDSFNQPQHF. The CDR3 DNA reads as TGTGCCAGCAAGGACAGCTTTAATCAGCCCCAGCATTTT.

The chain is built from TRBV27 and TRBJ2-7, with a possible D match to TRBD1 (5 bases). Looked up from germline, CDR1 is MNHEY and CDR2 is SMNVEV (reference sequence). This CDR3 has 15 residues. V lost 8 bases to trimming and J lost 7 bases, with 24 bases between them. Written as DNA, the CDR3 is TGTGCCAGCTCCGATTGGGGTACAGGAAACTGGGAGCAGTACTTC. As protein: CASSDWGTGNWEQYF.

This chain joins TRBV23-1 and TRBJ2-1; TRBD2 agrees at 15 bases. TRBV23-1 carries the ORF label, with uncertain function. Trimming at V came to 0 bases and at J to 8 bases, leaving 5 bases not matched to a gene. There are 17 residues in the CDR3. CDR3 in amino acids: CASSQSGTSGRIDEQFF. The DNA for the CDR3 is TGCGCCAGCAGTCAATCCGGGACTAGCGGGAGGATCGATGAGCAGTTCTTC.

This clone was found once. This chain uses TRBV25-1 with TRBJ2-5, with unresolved D. V lost 3 bases and J 5 bases, leaving 10 bases between the germline ends. The CDR3 contains 13 residues. Germline values: CDR1 MGHDK, CDR2 SYGVNS. Here the CDR3 reads CASSDALRETQYF. CDR3 nucleotide sequence: TGTGCCAGCAGTGACGCCCTGCGGGAGACCCAGTACTTC.

The rearrangement links TRBV6-1 to TRBJ2-2; a possible D gene is TRBD1 (6 bases). The CDR3 sequence is 23 residues long. V lost 2 bases and J lost 6, with 37 bases in between. The germline CDR1 and CDR2 sequences are MNHNS and SASEGT. Written as DNA, the CDR3 is TGTGCCAGCAGTGAAACCCCTGAGCAGAGACAGGTTGGGCCAAGATATGGGGCCGGGGAGCTGTTTTTT. As protein: CASSETPEQRQVGPRYGAGELFF.

This clone was counted between two and nine times. The chain links TRBV5-1 to TRBJ1-2; no definite D call. This CDR3 comprises 14 residues. Trimming shortened V by 4 bases and J by 0 bases, and 10 bases separated the two germline ends. Germline CDR1 reads SGHRS; CDR2 reads YFSETQ. CDR3 sequence reads: CASSPSGANYGYTF. As DNA, the CDR3 is TGCGCCAGCAGCCCTTCCGGGGCTAACTATGGCTACACCTTC.

This chain's CDR3 is CASSRTATNTEAFF. Here the CDR3 DNA reads TGTGCCAGTAGTAGGACAGCCACTAACACTGAAGCTTTCTTT. This chain links TRBV19 with TRBJ1-1, with D possibly being TRBD1 (6 bases). Germline V gene sequence: CDR1 LNHDA, CDR2 SQIVND (reference sequence). V was trimmed by 4 bases and J by 2 bases, leaving 11 bases between them. CDR3 length: 14 amino acids.

This chain uses TRBV27 with TRBJ2-7, with 7 bases aligning to TRBD2. In germline, CDR1 is MNHEY, CDR2 SMNVEV (reference sequence). Trimming at V came to 3 bases and at J to 2 bases, leaving 4 bases not matched to a gene. The CDR3 contains 14 residues. CDR3 sequence (DNA): TGTGCCAGCAGTTTTTCTAGCGGAGCCTACGAGCAGTACTTC. Translating it yields CASSFSSGAYEQYF.

The chain combines TRBV5-1 with TRBJ1-1; perhaps TRBD1 as D (5 bases). Germline V CDR1 and CDR2: SGHRS, YFSETQ. V lost 7 bases and J lost 1, with 11 bases in between. The CDR3 covers 13 residues. The CDR3 protein is CASCDQGNTEAFF. The CDR3 nucleotides read TGCGCCAGCTGCGATCAGGGGAACACTGAAGCTTTCTTT.

V is TRBV25-1 and J is TRBJ1-5, with D possibly being TRBD1 (5 bases). Germline CDR1 MGHDK, CDR2 SYGVNS. This CDR3 region has 12 residues. The ends were cut back, 5 bases at V and 9 bases at J, with 11 bases in the middle. The CDR3 spells CASSSGVGPQHF. The CDR3 DNA reads as TGTGCCAGCAGTTCGGGGGTTGGGCCCCAGCATTTT.

This clone was counted many times. This chain joins TRBV6-1 and TRBJ1-5; TRBD1 matches 7 bases. Germline assignment: CDR1 MNHNS and CDR2 SASEGT. The CDR3 extends over 17 amino acids. After removal of 4 bases from V and 6 bases from J, the junction contained 15 bases not matched to a gene. This chain's CDR3 is CASSVGDDRDFSQPQHF. CDR3 coding DNA: TGTGCCAGCAGTGTGGGGGATGACAGGGACTTTAGTCAGCCCCAGCATTTT.

This clone was counted between two and nine times. The V call is TRBV7-3, the J call TRBJ2-2, with 7 bases identical to TRBD1. The ends lost 4 bases at V and 5 bases at J; junction bases unmatched: 7. Germline V gene lookup returns CDR1 SGHTA and CDR2 FQGTGA. There are 15 residues in the CDR3. CDR3 DNA sequence: TGTGCCAGCAGCTCCACCGGGACAGCAACCGGGGAGCTGTTTTTT. Protein product: CASSSTGTATGELFF.

The chain uses TRBV24-1 and TRBJ2-1; D call uncertain. The CDR3 has 11 residues. CDR1 and CDR2 from the germline V gene are KGHDR and SFDVKD. Trimming removed 6 bases at V and 4 bases at J, with 3 bases between. CDR3 nucleotide sequence: TGTGCCACCAGTCGTTACAATGAGCAGTTCTTC. This sequence encodes CATSRYNEQFF.

This clone was observed many times. The rearrangement uses TRBV4-1 and TRBJ2-7, with TRBD2 matching 10 bases. Per germline, CDR1 MGHRA and CDR2 YSYEKL. CDR3 length: 15 amino acids. J gave up 4 bases and V 3 bases, and 6 bases lay outside the gene matches. The CDR3 DNA follows: TGCGCCAGCAGCCATCCGGGACTAGCGCCTTACGAGCAGTACTTC. Translation: CASSHPGLAPYEQYF.